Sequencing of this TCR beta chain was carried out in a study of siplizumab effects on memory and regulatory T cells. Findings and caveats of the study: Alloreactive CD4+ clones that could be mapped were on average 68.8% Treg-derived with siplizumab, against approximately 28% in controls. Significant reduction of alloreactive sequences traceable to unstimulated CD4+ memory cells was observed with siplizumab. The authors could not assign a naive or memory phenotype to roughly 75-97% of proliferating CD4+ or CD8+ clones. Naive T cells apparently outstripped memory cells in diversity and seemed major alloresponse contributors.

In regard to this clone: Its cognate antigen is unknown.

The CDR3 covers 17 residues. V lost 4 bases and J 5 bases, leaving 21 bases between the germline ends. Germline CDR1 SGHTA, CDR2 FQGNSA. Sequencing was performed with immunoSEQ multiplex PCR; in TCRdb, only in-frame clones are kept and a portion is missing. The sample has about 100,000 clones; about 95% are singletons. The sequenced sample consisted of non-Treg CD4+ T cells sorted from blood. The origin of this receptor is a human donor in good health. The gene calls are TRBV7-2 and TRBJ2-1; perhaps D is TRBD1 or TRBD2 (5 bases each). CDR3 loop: CASSSPSGAERDNEQFF. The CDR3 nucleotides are TGTGCCAGCAGCTCCCCTAGTGGGGCGGAGAGGGACAATGAGCAGTTCTTC.